Listed below are T cell receptor beta chains from one sample, sequenced in a study of T cell responses to AZD1222 COVID-19 vaccine. Some clones are missing from TCRdb's copy, which holds only in-frame ones; the method was immunoSEQ multiplex PCR. This table has 100,000 to 150,000 clones, approximately 89% appearing once. Sequenced here: peripheral blood, sampled on day 0 of AZD1222 vaccination. These receptors were collected from an adult in good health. The CDR3 runs from the conserved cysteine through the conserved F or W. Fields, in order: CDR3 length, V gene, CDR3 protein.

14 TRBV5-1 CASSQGTGANEQFF
13 TRBV3-1/TRBV3-2 CASSYTGEETQYF
17 TRBV7-6 CASSLVPASGVAYEQYF
14 TRBV2 CASLSGQGLRGYTF
14 TRBV5-4 CASSLIGQGGYKFF
16 TRBV7-9 CASSPPDGGLGTEAFF
13 TRBV11-1 CASSRGGDYEQYF
13 TRBV2 CASSEEGGQPQHF
13 TRBV5-1 CASSLLSTGELFF
15 TRBV4-1 CASSQGWDSNQPQHF
12 TRBV15 CATSRSNQPQHF
16 TRBV25-1 CASSEERGRTYNEQFF
14 TRBV6-5 CASSYLIMNTEAFF
15 TRBV5-1 CASSIEGDSYNEQFF
17 TRBV25-1 CASSGPGTGGAVWGYTF
18 TRBV5-4 CASSSNRQDRGQGNEQFF
16 TRBV5-1 CASSLWGTASYNEQFF
14 TRBV27 CASSPGTEYNEQFF
11 TRBV19 CASSTGAQQYF
15 TRBV25-1 CASSESSGSGYEQFF
15 TRBV7-9 CASSYGRGEYNEQFF
15 TRBV27 CASSWGTPLTGELFF
16 TRBV19 CASSMGQGRTNSPLHF
16 TRBV29-1 CSGVLTGGASGYGYTF
15 TRBV5-5 CASSLGGEWGNTIYF